This T cell receptor (beta chain) was profiled in a study of CD8+ T cells in alopecia areata. As part of sample collection, lesional scalp punch biopsies and peripheral blood were taken from alopecia areata patients. cDNA serving as the sequencing template came from extracted, reverse transcribed RNA. Profiled with immunoSEQ multiplex PCR; TCRdb holds only in-frame clones, not every one. The sample lists over 85,000 clones, around 44% occurring once. This clone is medium-sized within its sample. Germline CDR1 SNHLY, CDR2 FYNNEI. The germline V and J ends were trimmed by 4 bases and 4 bases, with 14 bases remaining between them. The CDR3 has 15 amino acids.

The source of this sequence is a human donor with alopecia areata. Material for sequencing was CD4+ T cells sorted from blood. The chain links TRBV2 to TRBJ1-5, with D tentatively TRBD1 (5 bases). The CDR3 DNA reads as TGTGCCAGCAGTGGTCAGGGCCGTTTAAATCAGCCCCAGCATTTT. It specifies CASSGQGRLNQPQHF.